This TCR beta chain derives from a study of blood T cell repertoires in COVID-19. Whole-study context: Whether acute or convalescent, the COVID-19 samples came from the United States, Italy and Spain. Sample material is recorded as cDNA or gDNA derived from T cells, B-cell-depleted T cells, or PBMCs.

Per the study methods: It was from reference gene primer amplification that nucleated cell counts were estimated. Repertoires were generated with immunoSEQ multiplex PCR, while TCRdb's copy carries only in-frame clones and drops some. V, J and clone size derive from that table, while D and trimming were established from the DNA sequence. The sample lists approximately 300,000 clones, around 88% seen once, with approximately 1.2% in the top ten. The germline V gene encodes CDR1 SGHTA and CDR2 FQGNSA. V trimming: 5 bases; J trimming: 14 bases; junction bases outside the gene matches: 9. This CDR3 contains 13 residues.

The V and J genes are TRBV7-2 and TRBJ1-4; 9 bases align to TRBD1. The sequencing sample was made of peripheral blood. This sequence was found in a woman between 45 and 60 years old with acute or convalescent COVID-19. CDR3 loop: CASSQGTGLHLFF. The CDR3 DNA is TGTGCCAGCAGCCAGGGGACAGGGCTTCACCTGTTTTTT.